This T cell receptor beta chain was identified in a study of identical twins. Using its own MiXCR run on the 5' RACE reads, TCRdb lists one record per CDR3 protein. The sample holds 1.5 million to 2 million distinct CDR3 sequences, about 32% seen once. Per germline, CDR1 DFQATT and CDR2 SNEGSKA (reference sequence). Trimming took 3 bases from V and 4 from J; bases not matched to a gene: 9. This CDR3 is 15 amino acids long. Input material: cord blood. This chain joins TRBV20-1 and TRBJ1-5, with TRBD1 identical over 7 bases. The source is a newborn girl in good health. The CDR3 protein is CSASSPGGGNQPQHF. The CDR3 coding sequence is TGCAGTGCTAGTTCTCCAGGGGGGGGGAATCAGCCCCAGCATTTT.